This T cell receptor beta chain is from a study of shared clonotypes between healthy human individuals. All participating donors were Caucasian adults from Nashville, Tennessee. Repertoires were generated with immunoSEQ multiplex PCR, while TCRdb's copy carries only in-frame clones and drops some. The table shows more than 2 million clones, with approximately 96% occurring only once. Germline CDR1 MDHEN, CDR2 SYDVKM. The ends lost 3 bases at V and 2 bases at J; junction bases unmatched: 3. CDR3 length: 15 amino acids. The chain links TRBV28 to TRBJ2-7, with TRBD1 matching 11 bases. The source of this sequence is a man in his late teens or twenties in good health. The source material was naive CD4+ T cells sorted from blood. Documented subset: CD45RA+ positively selected. CDR3 loop: CASSFVGQGAYEQYF. In nucleotides, the CDR3 is TGTGCCAGCAGTTTTGTGGGACAGGGGGCCTACGAGCAGTACTTC.